These 6 T cell receptor beta chains were sequenced from one sample in a study of early stage breast cancer tumors. The protocol was immunoSEQ multiplex PCR, while the TCRdb copy is restricted to in-frame clones and leaves out a portion. The table has some 8,000 clones, approximately 80% seen once. Sequenced: normal breast tissue next to the tumor. These TCRs come from a person in their sixties with breast cancer.

The chain joins TRBV7-3 to TRBJ2-1, with 8 bases identical to TRBD2. The CDR3 is 17 residues long. The V and J ends lost 5 bases and 0 bases, in that order; junction bases with no gene match: 9. Germline CDR1 and CDR2: SGHTA and FQGTGA. The CDR3 here is CASSNLPGTSSYNEQFF. The DNA of the CDR3 is TGTGCCAGCAGCAACCTTCCCGGGACTAGCTCCTACAATGAGCAGTTCTTC.

The chain links TRBV5-1 to TRBJ2-5, with 11 nucleotides matching TRBD2. The CDR3 extends over 15 amino acids. Per the germline V gene, CDR1 is SGHRS and CDR2 is YFSETQ. V shed 4 bases, J shed 3 bases, and the junction held 5 bases outside the gene matches. CDR3 protein: CASSGGTSGEETQYF. The CDR3 DNA reads as TGCGCCAGCAGCGGGGGGACTAGCGGTGAAGAGACCCAGTACTTC. The full variable domain, with the rest looked up from reference TRBV5-1 and TRBJ2-5, is KAGVTQTPRYLIKTRGQQVTLSCSPISGHRSVSWYQQTPGQGLQFLFEYFSETQRNKGNFPGRFSGRQFSNSRSEMNVSTLELGDSALYLCASSGGTSGEETQYFGPGTRLLVL.

The chain employs TRBV7-6 and TRBJ2-7; 9 nucleotides align to TRBD1. Germline V gives CDR1 SGHVS, CDR2 FNYEAQ. Trimming took 8 bases from V and 2 from J; bases not matched to a gene: 7. The CDR3 totals 14 residues. This CDR3 reads CASQQRTGAYEQYF. CDR3 DNA: TGTGCCAGCCAGCAGAGGACAGGGGCCTACGAGCAGTACTTC.

The rearrangement joins TRBV10-3 to TRBJ2-6; TRBD1 matches 12 bases. Trimming cost V 10 bases and J 4 bases; bases outside gene matches: 14. Germline V gene lookup returns CDR1 ENHRY and CDR2 SYGVKD. The CDR3 is 18 residues long. Here the CDR3 DNA reads TGTGCCACCCCCGGGACAGGGGGCCCCTGGAAAGGGGCCAACGTCCTGACTTTC. This gives the protein CATPGTGGPWKGANVLTF.

This clone appeared once. V is TRBV18 and J is TRBJ2-1, with TRBD1 identical over 7 bases. The germline CDR1 and CDR2 sequences are KGHSH and LQKENI. V shed 3 bases and J 5 bases; nucleotides not matched to a gene: 7. The CDR3 covers 15 residues. CDR3 in amino acids: CASSPFQGVDNEQFF. In DNA, the CDR3 is TGTGCCAGCTCACCGTTTCAGGGGGTAGACAATGAGCAGTTCTTC.

The table lists this clone with a count of one. This chain connects TRBV6-4 to TRBJ2-1; D not certain. In germline, CDR1 is MRHNA, CDR2 SNTAGT. The CDR3 has 13 amino acids. The V end lost 4 bases, the J end lost 5 bases, and 9 bases lay between the germline ends. The CDR3 is CASSVLLNNEQFF. In DNA form, the CDR3 reads TGTGCCAGCAGTGTACTTCTCAACAATGAGCAGTTCTTC.